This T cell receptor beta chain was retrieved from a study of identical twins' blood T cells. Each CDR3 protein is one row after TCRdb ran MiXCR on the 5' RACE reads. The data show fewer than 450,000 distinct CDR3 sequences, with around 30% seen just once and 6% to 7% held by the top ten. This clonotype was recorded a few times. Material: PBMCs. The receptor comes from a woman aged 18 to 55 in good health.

This CDR3 is CASSVGQGDTIYF. The CDR3 bases are TGTGCCAGCAGCGTCGGACAGGGTGACACCATATATTTT. The genes are TRBV9 and TRBJ1-3, with TRBD1 matching over 8 bases. This CDR3 spans 13 amino acids. Germline-derived CDR1 and CDR2 are SGDLS and YYNGEE. After removal of 2 bases from V and 8 bases from J, the junction contained 3 bases not matched to a gene.